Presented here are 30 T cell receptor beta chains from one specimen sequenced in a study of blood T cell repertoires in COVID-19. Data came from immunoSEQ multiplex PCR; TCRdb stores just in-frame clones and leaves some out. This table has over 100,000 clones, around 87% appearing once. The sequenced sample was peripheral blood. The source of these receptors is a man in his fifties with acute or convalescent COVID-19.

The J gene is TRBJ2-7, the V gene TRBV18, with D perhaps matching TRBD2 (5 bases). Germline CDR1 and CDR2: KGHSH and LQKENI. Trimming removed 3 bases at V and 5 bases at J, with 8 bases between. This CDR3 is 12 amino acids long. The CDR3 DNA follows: TGTGCCAGCTCACCGAGGGCTGACGAGCAGTACTTC. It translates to CASSPRADEQYF. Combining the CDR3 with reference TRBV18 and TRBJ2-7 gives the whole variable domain NAGVMQNPRHLVRRRGQEARLRCSPMKGHSHVYWYRQLPEEGLKFMVYLQKENIIDESGMPKERFSAEFPKEGPSILRIQQVVRGDSAAYFCASSPRADEQYFGPGTRLTVT.

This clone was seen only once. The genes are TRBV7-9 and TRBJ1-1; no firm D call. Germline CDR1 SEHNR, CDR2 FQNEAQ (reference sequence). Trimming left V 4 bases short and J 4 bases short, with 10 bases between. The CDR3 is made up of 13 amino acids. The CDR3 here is CASSSRRATEAFF. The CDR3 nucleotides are TGTGCCAGCAGCTCCCGGAGGGCCACTGAAGCTTTCTTT.

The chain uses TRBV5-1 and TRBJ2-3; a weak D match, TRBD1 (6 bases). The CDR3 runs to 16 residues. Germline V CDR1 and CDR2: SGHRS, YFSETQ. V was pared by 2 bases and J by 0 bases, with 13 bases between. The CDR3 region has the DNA TGCGCCAGCAGCTTCCCGGACAGCTCAAGCACAGATACGCAGTATTTT. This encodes CASSFPDSSSTDTQYF. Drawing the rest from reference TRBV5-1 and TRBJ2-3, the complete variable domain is KAGVTQTPRYLIKTRGQQVTLSCSPISGHRSVSWYQQTPGQGLQFLFEYFSETQRNKGNFPGRFSGRQFSNSRSEMNVSTLELGDSALYLCASSFPDSSSTDTQYFGPGTRLTVL.

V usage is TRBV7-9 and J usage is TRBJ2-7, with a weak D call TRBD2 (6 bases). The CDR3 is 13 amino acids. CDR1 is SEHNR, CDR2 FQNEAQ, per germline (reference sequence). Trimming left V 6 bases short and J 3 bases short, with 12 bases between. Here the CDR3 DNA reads TGTGCCAGCAGTCGGGAGAGGGGCTACGAGCAGTACTTC. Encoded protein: CASSRERGYEQYF.

The CDR3 here is CASSFGQGDFEQYF. The CDR3 coding sequence is TGCGCCAGCAGCTTCGGACAGGGGGACTTCGAGCAGTACTTC. The chain is built from TRBV5-1 and TRBJ2-7; 10 bases are shared with TRBD1. Germline CDR1 and CDR2: SGHRS and YFSETQ. V lost 2 bases, J lost 6 bases, and 5 bases stayed unmatched. The CDR3 is 14 amino acids.

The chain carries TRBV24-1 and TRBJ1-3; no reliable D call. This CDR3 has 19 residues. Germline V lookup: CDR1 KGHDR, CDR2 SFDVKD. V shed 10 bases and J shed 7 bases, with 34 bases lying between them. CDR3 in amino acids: CATPGGVVSLRGHRNTIYF. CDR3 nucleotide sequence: TGTGCCACACCCGGCGGGGTTGTTTCCCTGCGAGGTCATAGGAACACCATATATTTT.

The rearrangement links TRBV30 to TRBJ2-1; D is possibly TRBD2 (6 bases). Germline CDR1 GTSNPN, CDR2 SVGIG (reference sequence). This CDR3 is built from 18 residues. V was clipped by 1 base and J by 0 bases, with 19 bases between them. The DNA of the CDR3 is TGTGCCTGGAGTGGAGGGGCGAGCGGGCGGACCTCCTACAATGAGCAGTTCTTC. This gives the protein CAWSGGASGRTSYNEQFF.

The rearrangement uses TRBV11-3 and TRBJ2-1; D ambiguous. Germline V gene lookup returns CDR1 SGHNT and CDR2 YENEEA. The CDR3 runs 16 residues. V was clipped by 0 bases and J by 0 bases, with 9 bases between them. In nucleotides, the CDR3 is TGTGCCAGCAGCTTAGAGGCAGTTAACTCCTACAATGAGCAGTTCTTC. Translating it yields CASSLEAVNSYNEQFF. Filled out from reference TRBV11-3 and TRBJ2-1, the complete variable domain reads EAGVVQSPRYKIIEKKQPVAFWCNPISGHNTLYWYLQNLGQGPELLIRYENEEAVDDSQLPKDRFSAERLKGVDSTLKIQPAELGDSAVYLCASSLEAVNSYNEQFFGPGTRLTVL.

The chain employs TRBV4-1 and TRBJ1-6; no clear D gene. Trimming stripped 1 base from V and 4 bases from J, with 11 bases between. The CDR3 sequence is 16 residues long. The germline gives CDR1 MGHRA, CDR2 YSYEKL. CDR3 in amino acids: CASSQVRPGYNSPLHF. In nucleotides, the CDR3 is TGCGCCAGCAGCCAAGTTCGGCCAGGTTATAATTCACCCCTCCACTTT.

The CDR3 is CSVPSVETQYF. The CDR3 coding sequence is TGCAGTGTTCCTAGCGTGGAGACCCAGTACTTC. This chain links TRBV20-1 with TRBJ2-5; D might be TRBD2 (6 bases). The ends were cut back, 7 bases at V and 5 bases at J, with 11 bases in the middle. Germline V gene data show CDR1 as DFQATT and CDR2 as SNEGSKA (reference sequence). The CDR3 loop spans 11 amino acids.

This CDR3 reads CASSFSVQETQYF. The CDR3 coding sequence is TGTGCCAGCAGTTTCTCGGTCCAAGAGACCCAGTACTTC. This chain joins TRBV12-3 or TRBV12-4 and TRBJ2-5; no definite D call. CDR3 length equals 13 residues. Between the trimmed V and J ends, which lost 3 bases and 1 base, there was a span of 6 bases.

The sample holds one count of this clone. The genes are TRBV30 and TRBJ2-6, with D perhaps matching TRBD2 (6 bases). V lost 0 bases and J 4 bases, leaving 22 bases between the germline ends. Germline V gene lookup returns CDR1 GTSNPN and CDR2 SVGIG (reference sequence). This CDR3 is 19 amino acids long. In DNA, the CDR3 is TGTGCCTGGAGTGTACGATTCTTGAGGAGGGCATCCGGGGCCAACGTCCTGACTTTC. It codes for CAWSVRFLRRASGANVLTF.

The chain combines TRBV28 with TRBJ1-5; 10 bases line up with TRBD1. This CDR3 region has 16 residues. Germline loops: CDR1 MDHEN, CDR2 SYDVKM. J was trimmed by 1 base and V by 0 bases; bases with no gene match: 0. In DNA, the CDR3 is TGTGCCAGCAGTTTATGGGGACAGGGGAGCAATCAGCCCCAGCATTTT. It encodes CASSLWGQGSNQPQHF.

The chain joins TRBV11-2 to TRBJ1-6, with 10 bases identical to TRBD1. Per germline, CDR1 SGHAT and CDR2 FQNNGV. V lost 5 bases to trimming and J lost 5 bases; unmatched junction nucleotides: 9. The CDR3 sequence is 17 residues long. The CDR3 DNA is TGTGCCAGCAGCAATTTCCCGGGACAGGGGAATAATTCACCCCTCCACTTT. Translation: CASSNFPGQGNNSPLHF.

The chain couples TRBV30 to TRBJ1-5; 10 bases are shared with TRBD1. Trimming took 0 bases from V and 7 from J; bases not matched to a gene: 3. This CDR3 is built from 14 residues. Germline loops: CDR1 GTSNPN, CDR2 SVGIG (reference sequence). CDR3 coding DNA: TGTGCCTGGAGTGTGGACAGGGGGAAACAGCCCCAGCATTTT. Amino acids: CAWSVDRGKQPQHF.

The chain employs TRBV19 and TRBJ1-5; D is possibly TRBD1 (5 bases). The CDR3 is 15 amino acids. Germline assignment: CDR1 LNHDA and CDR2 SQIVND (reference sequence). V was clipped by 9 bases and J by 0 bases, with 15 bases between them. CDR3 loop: CASQIQGNSNQPQHF. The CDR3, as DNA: TGTGCCAGCCAGATCCAGGGAAATAGCAATCAGCCCCAGCATTTT.

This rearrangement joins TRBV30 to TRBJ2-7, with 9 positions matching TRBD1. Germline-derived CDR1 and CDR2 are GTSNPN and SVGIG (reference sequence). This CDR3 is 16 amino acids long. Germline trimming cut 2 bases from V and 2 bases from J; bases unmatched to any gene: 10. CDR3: CAWSLYTRDRAYEQYF. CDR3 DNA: TGTGCCTGGAGTCTCTACACCCGGGACAGGGCCTACGAGCAGTACTTC. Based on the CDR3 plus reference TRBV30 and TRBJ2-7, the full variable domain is SQTIHQWPATLVQPVGSPLSLECTVEGTSNPNLYWYRQAAGRGLQLLFYSVGIGQISSEVPQNLSASRPQDRQFILSSKKLLLSDSGFYLCAWSLYTRDRAYEQYFGPGTRLTVT.

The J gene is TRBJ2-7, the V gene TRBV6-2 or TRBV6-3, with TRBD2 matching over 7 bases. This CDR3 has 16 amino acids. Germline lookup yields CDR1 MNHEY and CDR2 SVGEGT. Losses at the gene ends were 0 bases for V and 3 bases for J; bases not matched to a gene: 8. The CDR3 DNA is TGTGCCAGCAGTTACTCTAAGCGGGACGCTGGCTACGAGCAGTACTTC. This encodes CASSYSKRDAGYEQYF.

The CDR3 DNA follows: TGTGCCAGCAGCTTAGGAACAGTAAAAGAGACCCAGTACTTC. Protein product: CASSLGTVKETQYF. V is TRBV11-3 and J is TRBJ2-5; no clear D. Trimming took off 1 base at V and 3 bases at J, with 9 bases between the two ends. Germline V gives CDR1 SGHNT, CDR2 YENEEA. This CDR3 has 14 amino acids.

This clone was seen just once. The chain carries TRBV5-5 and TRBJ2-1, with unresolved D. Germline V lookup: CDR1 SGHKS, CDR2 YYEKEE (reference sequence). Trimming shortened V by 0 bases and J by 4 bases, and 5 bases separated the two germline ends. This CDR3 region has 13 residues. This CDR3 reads CASSLALYNEQFF. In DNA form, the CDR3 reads TGTGCCAGCAGCTTGGCCTTGTACAATGAGCAGTTCTTC.

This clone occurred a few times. The CDR3 coding sequence is TGTGCCAGCAGTCCACTGGAGCGGGGGCGATCACCCCTCCACTTT. Encoded protein: CASSPLERGRSPLHF. The rearrangement joins TRBV27 to TRBJ1-6, with D maybe TRBD1 (6 bases). Germline values: CDR1 MNHEY, CDR2 SMNVEV (reference sequence). The V end was cut by 5 bases, the J end by 10 bases, with 18 bases between. This CDR3 is 15 amino acids long.

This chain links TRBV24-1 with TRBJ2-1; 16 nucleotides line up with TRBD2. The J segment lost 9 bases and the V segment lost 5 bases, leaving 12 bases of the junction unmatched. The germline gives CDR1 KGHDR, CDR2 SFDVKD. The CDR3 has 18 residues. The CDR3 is CATSGGLAGGPGMSEQFF. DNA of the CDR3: TGTGCCACCAGTGGGGGACTAGCGGGAGGGCCAGGTATGAGTGAGCAGTTCTTC.

CDR3 sequence reads: CASRVDKTYGYTF. The CDR3 region has the DNA TGCGCCAGCAGGGTTGACAAAACCTATGGCTACACCTTC. J is TRBJ1-2 and V is TRBV10-2, with D unclear. Germline V gene sequence: CDR1 WSHSY, CDR2 SAAADI. The V end lost 6 bases, the J end lost 4 bases, and 12 bases lay between the germline ends. The CDR3 is 13 amino acids.

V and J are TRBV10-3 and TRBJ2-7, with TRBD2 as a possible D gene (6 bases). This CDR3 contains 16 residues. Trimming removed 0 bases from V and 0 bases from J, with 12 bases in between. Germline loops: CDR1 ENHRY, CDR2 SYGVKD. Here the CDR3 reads CAISESSGKRSYEQYF. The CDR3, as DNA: TGTGCCATCAGTGAGTCTAGCGGAAAACGCTCCTACGAGCAGTACTTC.

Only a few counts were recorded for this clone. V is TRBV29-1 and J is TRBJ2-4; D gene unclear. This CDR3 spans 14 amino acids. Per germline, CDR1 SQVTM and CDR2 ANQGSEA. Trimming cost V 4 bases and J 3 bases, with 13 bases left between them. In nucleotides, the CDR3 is TGCAGCGTTGTGGATATGAGGTACAAAAACATTCAGTACTTC. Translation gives CSVVDMRYKNIQYF. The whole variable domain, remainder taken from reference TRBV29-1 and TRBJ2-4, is SAVISQKPSRDICQRGTSLTIQCQVDSQVTMMFWYRQQPGQSLTLIATANQGSEATYESGFVIDKFPISRPNLTFSTLTVSNMSPEDSSIYLCSVVDMRYKNIQYFGAGTRLSVL.

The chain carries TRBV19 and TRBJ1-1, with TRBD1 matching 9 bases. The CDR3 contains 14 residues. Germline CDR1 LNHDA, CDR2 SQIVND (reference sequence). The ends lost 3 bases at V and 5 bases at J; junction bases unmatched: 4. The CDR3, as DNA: TGTGCCAGTAGTATCACAGGGGGCAGGACTGAAGCTTTCTTT. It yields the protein CASSITGGRTEAFF.

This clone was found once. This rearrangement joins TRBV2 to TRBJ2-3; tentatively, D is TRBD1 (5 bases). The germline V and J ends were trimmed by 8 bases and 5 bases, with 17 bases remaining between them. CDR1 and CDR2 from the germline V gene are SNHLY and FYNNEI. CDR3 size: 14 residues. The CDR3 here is CASEFGAPGDTQYF. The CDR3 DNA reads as TGTGCCAGCGAATTTGGGGCCCCTGGAGATACGCAGTATTTT.

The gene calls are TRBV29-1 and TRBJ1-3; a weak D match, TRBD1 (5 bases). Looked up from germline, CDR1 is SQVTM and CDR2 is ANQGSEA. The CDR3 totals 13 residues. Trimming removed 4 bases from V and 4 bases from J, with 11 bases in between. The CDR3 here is CSVVRVGGNTIYF. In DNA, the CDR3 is TGCAGCGTTGTCAGGGTGGGGGGAAACACCATATATTTT.

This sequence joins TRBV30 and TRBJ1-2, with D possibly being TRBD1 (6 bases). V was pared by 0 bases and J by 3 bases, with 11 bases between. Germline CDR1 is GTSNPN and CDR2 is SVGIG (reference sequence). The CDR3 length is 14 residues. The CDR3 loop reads CAWSVGQGYYGYTF. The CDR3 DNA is TGTGCCTGGAGTGTAGGCCAGGGGTACTATGGCTACACCTTC.

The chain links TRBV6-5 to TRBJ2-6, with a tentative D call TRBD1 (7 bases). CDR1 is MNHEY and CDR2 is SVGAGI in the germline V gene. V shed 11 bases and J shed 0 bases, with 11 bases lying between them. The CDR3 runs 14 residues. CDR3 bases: TGTGCCTCCAGGGGGGACTCTGGGGCCAACGTCCTGACTTTC. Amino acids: CASRGDSGANVLTF.